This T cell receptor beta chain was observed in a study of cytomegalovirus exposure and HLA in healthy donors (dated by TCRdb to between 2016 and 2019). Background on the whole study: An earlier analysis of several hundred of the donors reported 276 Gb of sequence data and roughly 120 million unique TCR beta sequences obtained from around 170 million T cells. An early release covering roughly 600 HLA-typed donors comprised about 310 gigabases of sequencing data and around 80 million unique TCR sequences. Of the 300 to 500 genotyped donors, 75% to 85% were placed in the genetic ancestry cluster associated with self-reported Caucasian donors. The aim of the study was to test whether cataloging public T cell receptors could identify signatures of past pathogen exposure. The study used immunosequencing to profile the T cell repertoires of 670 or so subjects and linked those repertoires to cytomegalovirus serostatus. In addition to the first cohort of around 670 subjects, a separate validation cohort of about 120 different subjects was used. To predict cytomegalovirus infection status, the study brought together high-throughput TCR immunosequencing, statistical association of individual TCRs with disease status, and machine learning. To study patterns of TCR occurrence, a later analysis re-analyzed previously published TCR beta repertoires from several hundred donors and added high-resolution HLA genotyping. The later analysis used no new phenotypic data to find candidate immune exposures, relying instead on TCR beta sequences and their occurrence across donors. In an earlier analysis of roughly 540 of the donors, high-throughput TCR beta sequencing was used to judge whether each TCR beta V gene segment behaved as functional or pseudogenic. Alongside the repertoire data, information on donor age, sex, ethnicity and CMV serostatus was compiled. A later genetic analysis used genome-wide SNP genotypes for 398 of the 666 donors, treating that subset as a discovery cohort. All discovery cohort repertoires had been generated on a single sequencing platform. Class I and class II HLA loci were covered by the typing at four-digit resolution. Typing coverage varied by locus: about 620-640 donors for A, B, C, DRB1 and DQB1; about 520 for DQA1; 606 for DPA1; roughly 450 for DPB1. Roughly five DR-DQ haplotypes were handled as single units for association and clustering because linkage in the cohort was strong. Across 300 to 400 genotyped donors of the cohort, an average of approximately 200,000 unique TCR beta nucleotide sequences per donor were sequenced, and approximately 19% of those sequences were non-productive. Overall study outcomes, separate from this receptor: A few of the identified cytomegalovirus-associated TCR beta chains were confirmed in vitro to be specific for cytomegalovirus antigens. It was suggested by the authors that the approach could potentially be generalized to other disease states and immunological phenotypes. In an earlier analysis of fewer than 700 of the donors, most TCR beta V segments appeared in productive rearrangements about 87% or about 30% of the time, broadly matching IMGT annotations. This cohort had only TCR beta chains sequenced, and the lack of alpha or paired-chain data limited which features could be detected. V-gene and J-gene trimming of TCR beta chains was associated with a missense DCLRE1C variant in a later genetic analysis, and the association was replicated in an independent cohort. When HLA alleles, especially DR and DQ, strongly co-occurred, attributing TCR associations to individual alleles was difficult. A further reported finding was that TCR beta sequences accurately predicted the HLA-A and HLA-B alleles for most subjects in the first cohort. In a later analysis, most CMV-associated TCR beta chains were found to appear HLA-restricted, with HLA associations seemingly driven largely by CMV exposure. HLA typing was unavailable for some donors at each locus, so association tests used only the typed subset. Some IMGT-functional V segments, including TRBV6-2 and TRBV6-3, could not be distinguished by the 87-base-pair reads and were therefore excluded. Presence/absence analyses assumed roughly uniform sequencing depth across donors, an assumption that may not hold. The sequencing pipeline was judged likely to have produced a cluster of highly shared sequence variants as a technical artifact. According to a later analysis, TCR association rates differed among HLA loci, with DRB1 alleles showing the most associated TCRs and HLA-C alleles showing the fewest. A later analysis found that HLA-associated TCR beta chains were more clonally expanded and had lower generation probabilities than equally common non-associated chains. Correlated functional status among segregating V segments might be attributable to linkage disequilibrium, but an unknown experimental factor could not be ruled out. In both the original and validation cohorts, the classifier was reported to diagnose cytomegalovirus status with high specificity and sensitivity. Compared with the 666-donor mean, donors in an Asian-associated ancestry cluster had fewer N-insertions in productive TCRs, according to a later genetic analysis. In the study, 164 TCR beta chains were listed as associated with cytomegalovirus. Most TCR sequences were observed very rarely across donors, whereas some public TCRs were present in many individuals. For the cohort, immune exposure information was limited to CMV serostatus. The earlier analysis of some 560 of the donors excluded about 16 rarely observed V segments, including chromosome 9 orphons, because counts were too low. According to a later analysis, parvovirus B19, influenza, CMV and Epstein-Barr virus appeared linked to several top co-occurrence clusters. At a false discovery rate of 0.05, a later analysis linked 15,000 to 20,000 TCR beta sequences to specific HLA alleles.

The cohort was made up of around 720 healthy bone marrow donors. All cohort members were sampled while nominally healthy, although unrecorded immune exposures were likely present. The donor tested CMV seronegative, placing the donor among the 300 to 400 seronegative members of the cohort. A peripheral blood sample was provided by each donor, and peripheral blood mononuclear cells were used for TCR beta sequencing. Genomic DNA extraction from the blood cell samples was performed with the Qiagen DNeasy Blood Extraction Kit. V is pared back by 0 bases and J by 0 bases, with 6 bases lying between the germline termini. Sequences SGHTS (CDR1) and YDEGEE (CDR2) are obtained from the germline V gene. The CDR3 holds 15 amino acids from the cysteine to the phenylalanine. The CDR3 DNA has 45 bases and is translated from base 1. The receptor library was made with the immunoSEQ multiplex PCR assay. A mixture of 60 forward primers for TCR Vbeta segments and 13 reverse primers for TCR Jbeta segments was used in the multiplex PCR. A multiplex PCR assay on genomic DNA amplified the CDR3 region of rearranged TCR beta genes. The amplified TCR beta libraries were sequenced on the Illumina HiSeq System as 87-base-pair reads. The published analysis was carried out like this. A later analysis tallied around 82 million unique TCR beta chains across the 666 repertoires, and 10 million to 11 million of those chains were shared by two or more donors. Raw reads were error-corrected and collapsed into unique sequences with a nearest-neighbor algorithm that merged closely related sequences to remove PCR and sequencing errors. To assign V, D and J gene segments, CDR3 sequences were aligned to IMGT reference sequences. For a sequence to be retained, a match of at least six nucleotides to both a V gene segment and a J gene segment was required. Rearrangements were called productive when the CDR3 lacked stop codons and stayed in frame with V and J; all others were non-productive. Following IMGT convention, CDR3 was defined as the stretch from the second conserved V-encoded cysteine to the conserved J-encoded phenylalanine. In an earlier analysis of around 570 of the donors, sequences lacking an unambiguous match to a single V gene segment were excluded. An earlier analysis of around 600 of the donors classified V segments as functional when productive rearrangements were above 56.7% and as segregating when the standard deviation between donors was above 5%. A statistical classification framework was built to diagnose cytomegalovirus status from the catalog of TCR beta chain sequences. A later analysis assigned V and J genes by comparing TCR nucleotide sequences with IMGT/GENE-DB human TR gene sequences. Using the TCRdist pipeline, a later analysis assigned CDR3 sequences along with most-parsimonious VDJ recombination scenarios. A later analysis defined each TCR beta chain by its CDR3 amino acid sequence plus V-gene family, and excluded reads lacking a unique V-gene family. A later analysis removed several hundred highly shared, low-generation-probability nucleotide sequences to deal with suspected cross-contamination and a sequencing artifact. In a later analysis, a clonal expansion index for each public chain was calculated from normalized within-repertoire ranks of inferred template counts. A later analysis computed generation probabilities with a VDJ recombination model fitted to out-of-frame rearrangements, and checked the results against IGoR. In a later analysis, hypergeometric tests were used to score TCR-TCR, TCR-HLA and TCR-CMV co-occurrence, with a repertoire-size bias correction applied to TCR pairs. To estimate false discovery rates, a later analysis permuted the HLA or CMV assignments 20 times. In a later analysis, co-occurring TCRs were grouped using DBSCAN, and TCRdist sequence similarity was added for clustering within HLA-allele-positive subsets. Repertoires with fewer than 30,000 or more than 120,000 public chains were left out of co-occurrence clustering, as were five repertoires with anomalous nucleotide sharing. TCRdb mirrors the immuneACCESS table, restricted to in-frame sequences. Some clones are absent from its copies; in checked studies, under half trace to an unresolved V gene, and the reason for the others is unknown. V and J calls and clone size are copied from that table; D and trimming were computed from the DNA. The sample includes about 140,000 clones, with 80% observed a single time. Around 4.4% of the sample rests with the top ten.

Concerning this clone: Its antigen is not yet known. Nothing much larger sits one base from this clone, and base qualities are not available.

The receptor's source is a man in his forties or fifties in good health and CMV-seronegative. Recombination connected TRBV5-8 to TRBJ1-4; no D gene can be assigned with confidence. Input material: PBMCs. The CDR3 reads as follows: CASSLGGTTNEKLFF. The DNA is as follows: TGTGCCAGCAGCTTGGGCGGGACAACTAATGAAAAACTGTTTTTT.